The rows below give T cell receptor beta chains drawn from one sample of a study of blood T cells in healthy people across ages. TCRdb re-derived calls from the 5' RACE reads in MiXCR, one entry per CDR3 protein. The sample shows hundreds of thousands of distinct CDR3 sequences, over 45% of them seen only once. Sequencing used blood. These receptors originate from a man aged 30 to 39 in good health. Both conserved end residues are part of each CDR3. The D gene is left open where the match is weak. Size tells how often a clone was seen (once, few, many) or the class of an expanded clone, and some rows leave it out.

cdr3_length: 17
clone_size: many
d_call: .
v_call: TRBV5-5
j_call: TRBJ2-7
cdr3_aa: CASSLSLGQNPTYEQYF
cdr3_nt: TGTGCCAGCAGCTTGTCTCTTGGCCAGAATCCTACCTACGAGCAGTACTTC

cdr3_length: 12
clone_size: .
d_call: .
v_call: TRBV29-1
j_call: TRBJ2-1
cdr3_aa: CSVDLGRDEQFF
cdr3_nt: TGCAGCGTTGATTTGGGTAGGGATGAGCAGTTCTTC

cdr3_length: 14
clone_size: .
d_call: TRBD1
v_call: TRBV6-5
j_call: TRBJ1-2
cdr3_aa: CASHPGDRGTGYTF
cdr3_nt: TGTGCCTCTCACCCCGGGGACAGGGGAACTGGCTACACCTTC

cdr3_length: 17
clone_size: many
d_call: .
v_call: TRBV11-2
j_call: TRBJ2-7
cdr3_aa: CASSLRGRRASSYEQYF
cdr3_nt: TGTGCCAGCAGCTTACGCGGTAGAAGGGCATCGTCATACGAGCAGTACTTC

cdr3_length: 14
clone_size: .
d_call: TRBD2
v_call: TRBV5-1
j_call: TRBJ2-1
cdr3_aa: CASSFYSGDNEQFF
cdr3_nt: TGCGCCAGCAGCTTTTACAGCGGGGACAATGAGCAGTTCTTC

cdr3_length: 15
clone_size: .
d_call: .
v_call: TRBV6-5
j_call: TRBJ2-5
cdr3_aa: CASSMGTGPYNEQYF
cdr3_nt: TGTGCCAGCAGTATGGGGACTGGGCCCTACAATGAGCAGTACTTC

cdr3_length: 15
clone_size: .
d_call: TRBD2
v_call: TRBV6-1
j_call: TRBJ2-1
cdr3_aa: CASREMTSGGSRQFF
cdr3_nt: TGTGCCAGCAGGGAGATGACTAGCGGGGGATCGAGGCAGTTCTTC

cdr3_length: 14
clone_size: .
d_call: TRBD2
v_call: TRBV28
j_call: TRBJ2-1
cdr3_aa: CASSLAGVQDEQFF
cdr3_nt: TGTGCCAGCAGTCTAGCGGGAGTACAGGATGAGCAGTTCTTC

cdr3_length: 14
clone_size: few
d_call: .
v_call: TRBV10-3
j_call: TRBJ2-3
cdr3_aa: CAISESAGPDTQYF
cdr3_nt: TGTGCCATCAGTGAAAGCGCGGGACCAGATACGCAGTATTTT

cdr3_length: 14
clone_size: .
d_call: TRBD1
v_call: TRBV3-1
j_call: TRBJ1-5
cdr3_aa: CASSLGTGDLPQHF
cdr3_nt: TGTGCCAGCAGCCTCGGGACAGGTGACTTGCCCCAGCATTTT

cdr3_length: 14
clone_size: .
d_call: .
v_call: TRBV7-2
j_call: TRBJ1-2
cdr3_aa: CASSFSGQSYGYTF
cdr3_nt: TGTGCCAGCAGCTTTTCCGGCCAGAGCTATGGCTACACCTTC

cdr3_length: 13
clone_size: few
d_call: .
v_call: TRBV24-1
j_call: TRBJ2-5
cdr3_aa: CATSDSWQETQYF
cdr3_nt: TGTGCCACCAGTGATTCATGGCAAGAGACCCAGTACTTC

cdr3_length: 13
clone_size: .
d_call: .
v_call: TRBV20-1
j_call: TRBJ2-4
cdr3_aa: CSASKGFQNIQYF
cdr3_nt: TGCAGTGCTAGTAAGGGGTTCCAAAACATTCAGTACTTC

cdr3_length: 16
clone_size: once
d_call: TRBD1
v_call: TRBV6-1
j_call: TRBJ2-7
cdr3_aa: CASSTLDRVKSYEQYF
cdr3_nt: TGTGCCAGCAGTACCCTAGACAGGGTCAAATCCTACGAGCAGTACTTC

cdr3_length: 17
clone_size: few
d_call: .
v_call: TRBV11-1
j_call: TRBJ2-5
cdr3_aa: CASSERNFSGVQETQYF
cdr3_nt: TGTGCCAGCAGCGAACGAAACTTTTCGGGGGTCCAAGAGACCCAGTACTTC

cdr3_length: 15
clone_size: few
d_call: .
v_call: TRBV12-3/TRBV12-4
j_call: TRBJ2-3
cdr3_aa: CASSQSSGPTDTQYF
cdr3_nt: TGTGCCAGCAGTCAATCCTCCGGCCCCACAGATACGCAGTATTTT

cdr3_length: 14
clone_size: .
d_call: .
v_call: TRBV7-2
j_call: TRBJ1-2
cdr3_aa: CASSFFSKTYGYTF
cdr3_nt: TGTGCCAGCAGCTTTTTCTCCAAGACCTATGGCTACACCTTC

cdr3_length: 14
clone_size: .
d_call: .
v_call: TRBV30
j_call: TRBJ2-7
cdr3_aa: CAWSAQQENYEQYF
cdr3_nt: TGTGCCTGGAGTGCCCAACAGGAAAACTACGAGCAGTACTTC

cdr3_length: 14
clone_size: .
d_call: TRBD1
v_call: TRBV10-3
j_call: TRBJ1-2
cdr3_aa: CAISEEGAAYGYTF
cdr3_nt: TGTGCCATCAGTGAAGAGGGGGCGGCCTATGGCTACACCTTC

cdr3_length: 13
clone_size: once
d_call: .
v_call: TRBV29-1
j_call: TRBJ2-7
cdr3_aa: CSVVVWEATEQYF
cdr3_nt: TGCAGCGTTGTGGTTTGGGAGGCCACCGAGCAGTACTTC

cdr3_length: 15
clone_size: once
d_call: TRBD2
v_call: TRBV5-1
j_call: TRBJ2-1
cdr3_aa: CASSPGASGSPEQFF
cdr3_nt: TGCGCCAGCAGCCCCGGAGCTAGCGGGAGCCCAGAGCAGTTCTTC

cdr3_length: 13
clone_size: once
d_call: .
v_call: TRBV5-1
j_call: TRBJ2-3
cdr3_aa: CASTNISTDTQYF
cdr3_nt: TGCGCCAGCACTAACATATCGACAGATACGCAGTATTTT

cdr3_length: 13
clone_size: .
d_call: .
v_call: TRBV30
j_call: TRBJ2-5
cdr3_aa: CAWSGGQKETQYF
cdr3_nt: TGTGCCTGGAGTGGCGGACAGAAAGAGACCCAGTACTTC

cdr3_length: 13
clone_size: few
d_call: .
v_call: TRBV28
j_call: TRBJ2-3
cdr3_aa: CASSPGTLWAQYF
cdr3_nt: TGTGCCAGCAGTCCTGGGACCCTGTGGGCGCAGTATTTT

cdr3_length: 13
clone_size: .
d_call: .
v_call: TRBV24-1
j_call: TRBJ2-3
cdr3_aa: CATTGSLTDTQYF
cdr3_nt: TGTGCCACCACGGGCAGTCTCACAGATACGCAGTATTTT

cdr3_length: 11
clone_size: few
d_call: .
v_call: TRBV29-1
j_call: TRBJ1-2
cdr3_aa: CSVERSYGYTF
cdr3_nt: TGCAGCGTTGAGAGAAGTTATGGCTACACCTTC

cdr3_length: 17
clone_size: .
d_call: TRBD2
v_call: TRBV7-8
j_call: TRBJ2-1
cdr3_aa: CASSPLLAGGIYNEQFF
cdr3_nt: TGTGCCAGCAGCCCCTTACTAGCGGGGGGGATCTACAATGAGCAGTTCTTC

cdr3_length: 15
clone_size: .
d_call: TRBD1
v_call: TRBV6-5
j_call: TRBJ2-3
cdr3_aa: CASSRTGALTDTQYF
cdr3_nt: TGTGCCAGCAGTCGAACAGGGGCACTCACAGATACGCAGTATTTT

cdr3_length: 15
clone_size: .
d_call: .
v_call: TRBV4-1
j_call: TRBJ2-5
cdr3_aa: CASSQEVAAFETQYF
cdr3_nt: TGCGCCAGCAGCCAAGAGGTTGCTGCATTTGAGACCCAGTACTTC

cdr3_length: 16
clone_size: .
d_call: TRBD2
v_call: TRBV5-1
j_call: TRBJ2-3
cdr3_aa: CASSPLAGGTKDTQYF
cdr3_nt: TGCGCCAGCAGCCCTCTAGCGGGGGGGACAAAAGATACGCAGTATTTT

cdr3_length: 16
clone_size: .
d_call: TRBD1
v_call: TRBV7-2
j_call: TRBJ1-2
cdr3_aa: CASSTQTGSGNYGYTF
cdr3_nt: TGTGCCAGCAGCACCCAGACAGGGTCGGGGAACTATGGCTACACCTTC

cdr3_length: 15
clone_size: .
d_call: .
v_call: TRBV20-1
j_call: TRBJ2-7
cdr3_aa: CSARDSRTPTYEQYF
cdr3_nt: TGCAGTGCTAGAGATAGCCGGACACCTACCTACGAGCAGTACTTC

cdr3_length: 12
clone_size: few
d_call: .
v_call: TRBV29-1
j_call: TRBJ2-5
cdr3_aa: CSVYRDGETQYF
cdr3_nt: TGCAGCGTCTACAGGGATGGAGAGACCCAGTACTTC